This T cell receptor (beta chain) stems from a study of regulatory T cells in long-lasting Graves disease. Combining iRepertoire HTBI primers with Arm-PCR of CDR3 regions, the authors built TCR beta libraries. Each CDR3 protein is one row after TCRdb ran MiXCR on the multiplex PCR reads. The data show 200,000 to 250,000 distinct CDR3 sequences, with roughly a fifth seen just once and roughly 10% held by the top ten. Regarding time point: newly diagnosed GD, antithyroid drugs for less than 3 months. RNA isolated from PBMCs was used to make the TCR library. The CDR3 runs to 12 residues. With 7 bases clipped from V and 4 bases from J, the junction kept 6 bases outside the gene matches. Germline CDR1 and CDR2: GTSNPN and SVGIG (reference sequence). This same sample was also taken into another study, of T cells in Graves' hyperthyroidism and ophthalmopathy.

Sample: peripheral blood mononuclear cells (PBMCs), taken at new diagnosis, from a patient treated with antithyroid drugs. This receptor was identified in a woman in her twenties or thirties with Graves disease. The chain has TRBV30 and TRBJ1-1; 7 bases fit TRBD1. CDR3: CASGQSGTEAFF. Written as DNA, the CDR3 is TGTGCCTCGGGACAGTCCGGCACTGAAGCTTTCTTT.